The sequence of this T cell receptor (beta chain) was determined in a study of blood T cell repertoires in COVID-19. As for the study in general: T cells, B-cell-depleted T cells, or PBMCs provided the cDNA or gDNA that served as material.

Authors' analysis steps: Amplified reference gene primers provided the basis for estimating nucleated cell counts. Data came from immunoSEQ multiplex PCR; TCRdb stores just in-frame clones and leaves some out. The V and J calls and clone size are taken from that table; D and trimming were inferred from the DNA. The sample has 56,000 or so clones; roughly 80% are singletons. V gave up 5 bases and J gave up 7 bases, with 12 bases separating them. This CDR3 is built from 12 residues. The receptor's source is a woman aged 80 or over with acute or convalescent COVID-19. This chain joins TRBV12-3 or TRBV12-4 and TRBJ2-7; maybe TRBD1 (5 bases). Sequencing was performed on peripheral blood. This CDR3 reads CASSPQVREQYF. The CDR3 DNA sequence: TGTGCCAGCAGTCCACAGGTGAGGGAGCAGTACTTC.